These 28 T cell receptor beta chains were all obtained from the same sample, sequenced in a study of control samples from healthy donors and cancer patients. This table comes from immunoSEQ multiplex PCR, and its TCRdb copy is limited to in-frame clones, with some not included. The sample lists roughly 93,000 clones, roughly 89% occurring once. The sample taken for sequencing was PBMCs. Receptors were obtained from a woman in her forties or fifties with colorectal cancer.

The chain is built from TRBV14 and TRBJ1-2, with a weak D call TRBD1 (5 bases). Trimming removed 1 base at V and 0 bases at J, with 9 bases between. From germline, CDR1 is SGHDN and CDR2 FVKESK. The CDR3 loop spans 15 amino acids. The CDR3 spells CASSQAQVSNYGYTF. Here the CDR3 DNA reads TGTGCCAGCAGCCAAGCACAGGTTTCTAACTATGGCTACACCTTC.

The chain uses TRBV28 and TRBJ1-5; D is unclear. Per germline, CDR1 MDHEN and CDR2 SYDVKM. The V end lost 6 bases, the J end lost 0 bases, and 12 bases lay between the germline ends. This CDR3 contains 15 residues. Here the CDR3 reads CASSSVMYSNQPQHF. CDR3 DNA: TGTGCCAGCAGCTCTGTGATGTATAGCAATCAGCCCCAGCATTTT.

This chain joins TRBV28 and TRBJ2-7, with D perhaps TRBD2 (6 bases). The germline V gene encodes CDR1 MDHEN and CDR2 SYDVKM. CDR3 length: 13 amino acids. V was shortened by 6 bases and J by 4 bases, with 13 bases between the two germline ends. CDR3: CASSRLVPYEQYV. The CDR3 nucleotides read TGTGCCAGCAGCCGACTAGTTCCGTACGAGCAGTACGTC.

The gene calls are TRBV24-1 and TRBJ2-4, with 7 positions matching TRBD2. The J segment lost 6 bases and the V segment lost 3 bases, leaving 7 bases of the junction unmatched. The germline CDR1 and CDR2 sequences are KGHDR and SFDVKD. This CDR3 is 15 amino acids long. The chain's CDR3 is CATSDGGRVGNIQYF. CDR3 bases: TGTGCCACCAGTGATGGGGGGAGGGTGGGAAACATTCAGTACTTC.

The V call is TRBV7-2, the J call TRBJ1-1; no firm D call. The CDR3 loop spans 13 amino acids. Per the germline V gene, CDR1 is SGHTA and CDR2 is FQGNSA. Trimming removed 1 base at V and 5 bases at J, with 8 bases between. DNA for the CDR3: TGTGCCAGCAGCTTAGGACATAGGACTGAAGCTTTCTTT. Protein sequence: CASSLGHRTEAFF. Filled out from reference TRBV7-2 and TRBJ1-1, the complete variable domain reads GAGVSQSPSNKVTEKGKDVELRCDPISGHTALYWYRQSLGQGLEFLIYFQGNSAPDKSGLPSDRFSAERTGGSVSTLTIQRTQQEDSAVYLCASSLGHRTEAFFGQGTRLTVV.

The V and J genes are TRBV5-1 and TRBJ2-1; a weak D match, TRBD2 (5 bases). V was shortened by 4 bases and J by 10 bases, with 18 bases between the two germline ends. CDR1 is SGHRS and CDR2 is YFSETQ in the germline V gene. The length of the CDR3 is 14 residues. CDR3 nucleotides: TGCGCCAGCAGCCCCCGGGATTCAGCAGGAGAGCAGTTCTTC. Translated, it gives CASSPRDSAGEQFF.

This CDR3 is CASSEGGFYGYTF. Written as DNA, the CDR3 is TGTGCCAGCAGTGAAGGCGGATTCTATGGCTACACCTTC. The gene calls are TRBV2 and TRBJ1-2; no firm D call. The V gene lost 1 base and the J gene lost 4 bases, with 7 bases spanning the gap. The germline gives CDR1 SNHLY, CDR2 FYNNEI. The CDR3 runs to 13 residues.

The table lists this clone with a count of one. The chain links TRBV18 to TRBJ2-2; D unresolved. Germline V gene lookup returns CDR1 KGHSH and CDR2 LQKENI. This CDR3 has 13 residues. Trimming cost V 3 bases and J 6 bases, with 8 bases left between them. The CDR3: CASSPSRSGELFF. DNA for the CDR3: TGTGCCAGCTCACCCTCCCGATCCGGGGAGCTGTTTTTT.

The chain has TRBV6-2 or TRBV6-3 and TRBJ1-2; D is possibly TRBD1 (5 bases). This CDR3 has 13 amino acids. Per germline, CDR1 MNHEY and CDR2 SVGEGT. The ends were cut back, 5 bases at V and 3 bases at J, with 10 bases in the middle. CDR3 in amino acids: CASSQQVDYGYTF. The CDR3 coding sequence is TGTGCCAGCAGTCAACAGGTGGACTATGGCTACACCTTC.

The chain has TRBV7-2 and TRBJ2-7; no reliable D call. V lost 0 bases and J 2 bases, leaving 5 bases between the germline ends. The CDR3 totals 13 residues. From germline, CDR1 is SGHTA and CDR2 FQGNSA. Written as DNA, the CDR3 is TGTGCCAGCAGCTTAGCGGTCCCCTACGAGCAGTACGTC. Amino acids: CASSLAVPYEQYV.

The genes are TRBV9 and TRBJ1-5; 10 positions agree with TRBD1. Germline V gives CDR1 SGDLS, CDR2 YYNGEE. This CDR3 has 14 amino acids. With V trimmed by 2 bases and J by 5 bases, 1 base remained unmatched. The DNA of the CDR3 is TGTGCCAGCAGCGTGGGACAGGGGTATCAGCCCCAGCATTTT. Encoded protein: CASSVGQGYQPQHF.

V usage is TRBV6-4 and J usage is TRBJ1-1; D gene unclear. V gave up 7 bases and J gave up 0 bases, with 9 bases separating them. CDR1 is MRHNA, CDR2 SNTAGT, per germline. The CDR3 spans 13 residues. CDR3 sequence reads: CASKREMNTEAFF. DNA of the CDR3: TGTGCCAGCAAAAGGGAAATGAACACTGAAGCTTTCTTT.

This clone was recorded a few times. The chain recombines TRBV10-3 with TRBJ2-3; D not resolved. The CDR3 loop spans 15 amino acids. Germline lookup yields CDR1 ENHRY and CDR2 SYGVKD. The germline V and J ends were trimmed by 8 bases and 0 bases, with 15 bases remaining between them. CDR3 DNA: TGTGCCATCGGAAAGGAACACACTAGCACAGATACGCAGTATTTT. It encodes CAIGKEHTSTDTQYF.

Comments on this clone: The sample carries other DNA sequences with the same CDR3. The chain is built from TRBV5-1 and TRBJ1-2; possibly TRBD1 for D (6 bases). V dropped 0 bases and J dropped 7 bases, with 7 bases sitting between them. Germline V lookup: CDR1 SGHRS, CDR2 YFSETQ. This CDR3 has 12 amino acids. The CDR3 DNA reads as TGCGCCAGCAGCTTGGGAGGGGGTGGCTACACCTTC. Amino acid sequence: CASSLGGGGYTF.

V gene TRBV3-1 (or the pseudogene TRBV3-2) combines with J gene TRBJ1-2; D is perhaps TRBD1 (6 bases). Germline CDR1 is LGHDT and CDR2 is YNNKEL (reference sequence). The V end lost 3 bases, the J end lost 4 bases, and 12 bases lay between the germline ends. CDR3 length equals 14 residues. CDR3 loop: CASSQQGFSYGYTF. Written as DNA, the CDR3 is TGTGCCAGCAGCCAGCAGGGGTTTAGCTATGGCTACACCTTC.

The genes are TRBV6-2 or TRBV6-3 and TRBJ1-2; possible D gene TRBD1, 5 bases. The V end was cut by 2 bases, the J end by 7 bases, with 11 bases between. Germline V gene data show CDR1 as MNHEY and CDR2 as SVGEGT. The CDR3 has 13 amino acids. The CDR3 sequence: CASSYETVSGYTF. The CDR3, as DNA: TGTGCCAGCAGTTACGAGACAGTGAGTGGCTACACCTTC.

The rearrangement links TRBV19 to TRBJ1-5, with TRBD1 as a possible D gene (5 bases). In germline, CDR1 is LNHDA, CDR2 SQIVND (reference sequence). Trimming removed 10 bases at V and 4 bases at J, with 11 bases between. The CDR3 extends over 12 amino acids. CDR3 in amino acids: CATRWGNQPQHF. CDR3 in DNA: TGTGCCACCAGGTGGGGGAATCAGCCCCAGCATTTT. The entire variable domain, with the rest obtained from reference TRBV19 and TRBJ1-5, is as follows: DGGITQSPKYLFRKEGQNVTLSCEQNLNHDAMYWYRQDPGQGLRLIYYSQIVNDFQKGDIAEGYSVSREKKESFPLTVTSAQKNPTAFYLCATRWGNQPQHFGDGTRLSIL.

This chain connects TRBV7-9 to TRBJ1-6; D uncertain. The ends were cut back, 5 bases at V and 3 bases at J, with 14 bases in the middle. CDR3 length equals 16 residues. Germline V gene lookup returns CDR1 SEHNR and CDR2 FQNEAQ (reference sequence). The DNA for the CDR3 is TGTGCCAGCAGCCCAGAGGAGTCGGTCTATAATTCACCCCTCCACTTT. Translated: CASSPEESVYNSPLHF.

J is TRBJ1-1 and V is TRBV11-3; D call uncertain. V shed 3 bases and J shed 2 bases, with 7 bases lying between them. The CDR3 contains 13 residues. Germline CDR1 and CDR2: SGHNT and YENEEA. The CDR3 region has the DNA TGTGCCAGCAGCTTCCAGACCAACACTGAAGCTTTCTTT. This encodes CASSFQTNTEAFF.

The CDR3 reads CASSQERGPYSNQPQHF. The CDR3 nucleotides are TGCGCCAGCAGCCAAGAAAGGGGCCCTTATAGCAATCAGCCCCAGCATTTT. The chain joins TRBV4-3 to TRBJ1-5, with D tentatively TRBD1 (5 bases). There are 17 residues in the CDR3. Germline V gene lookup returns CDR1 LGHNA and CDR2 YSLEER. Trimming pared 0 bases from V and 0 bases from J, leaving 12 bases between.

The genes are TRBV19 and TRBJ2-1; 7 nucleotides line up with TRBD2. V lost 5 bases to trimming and J lost 1 base; unmatched junction nucleotides: 2. Germline CDR1 LNHDA, CDR2 SQIVND (reference sequence). The CDR3 has 14 residues. CDR3 residues: CASSGTISYNEQFF. In DNA form, the CDR3 reads TGTGCCAGTAGTGGGACTATTTCCTACAATGAGCAGTTCTTC.

CDR3 loop: CASSQGVAFQETQYF. In DNA, the CDR3 is TGCGCCAGCAGCCAAGGGGTAGCGTTCCAAGAGACCCAGTACTTC. V is TRBV4-3 and J is TRBJ2-5; D is possibly TRBD2 (5 bases). Germline CDR1 reads LGHNA; CDR2 reads YSLEER. This CDR3 comprises 15 residues. The V end lost 1 base, the J end lost 1 base, and 10 bases lay between the germline ends.

In its sample, this clone was seen once. The rearrangement uses TRBV7-9 and TRBJ2-3; weak D call: TRBD1 (6 bases). Trimming cost V 2 bases and J 4 bases, with 16 bases left between them. Germline loops: CDR1 SEHNR, CDR2 FQNEAQ (reference sequence). This CDR3 is built from 16 residues. The CDR3 sequence: CASSLKRTAGADTQYF. In nucleotides, the CDR3 is TGTGCCAGCAGCTTAAAGCGGACAGCAGGCGCAGATACGCAGTATTTT. The full variable domain, in which reference TRBV7-9 and TRBJ2-3 provide the parts outside the CDR3, is DTGVSQNPRHKITKRGQNVTFRCDPISEHNRLYWYRQTLGQGPEFLTYFQNEAQLEKSRLLSDRFSAERPKGSFSTLEIQRTEQGDSAMYLCASSLKRTAGADTQYFGPGTRLTVL.

The V call is TRBV30, the J call TRBJ1-3; D not resolved. Between the trimmed V and J ends, which lost 3 bases and 0 bases, there was a span of 12 bases. CDR1 is GTSNPN, CDR2 SVGIG, per germline (reference sequence). This CDR3 contains 15 residues. The CDR3 coding sequence is TGTGCCTGGAGCCTAGCCGCTAGCTCTGGAAACACCATATATTTT. Translation: CAWSLAASSGNTIYF.

The V call is TRBV19, the J call TRBJ2-1; the match to TRBD1 covers 7 bases. Looked up from germline, CDR1 is LNHDA and CDR2 is SQIVND (reference sequence). The CDR3 is 15 residues long. The V segment lost 10 bases and the J segment 3 bases; nucleotides outside the gene matches: 12. The CDR3 here is CAKGPDRLNYNEQFF. For the CDR3, the DNA is TGTGCCAAAGGTCCGGACAGGCTAAACTACAATGAGCAGTTCTTC.

The V and J genes are TRBV27 and TRBJ1-1; 8 bases line up with TRBD1. The CDR3 totals 14 residues. The germline V gene encodes CDR1 MNHEY and CDR2 SMNVEV (reference sequence). V trimming: 5 bases; J trimming: 5 bases; junction bases outside the gene matches: 7. Here the CDR3 DNA reads TGTGCCAGCAGTCCGACAGGGGTGGGTACTGAAGCTTTCTTT. Translating gives CASSPTGVGTEAFF.

V usage is TRBV7-2 and J usage is TRBJ1-2; TRBD1 aligns across 10 bases. V dropped 5 bases and J dropped 5; count of bases not matched to a gene: 5. Germline V gene sequence: CDR1 SGHTA, CDR2 FQGNSA. The CDR3 contains 14 residues. The CDR3 loop reads CASSLLGQGYGYTF. In DNA, the CDR3 is TGTGCCAGCAGCCTCCTGGGACAGGGGTATGGCTACACCTTC.

The V and J genes are TRBV3-1 (or the pseudogene TRBV3-2) and TRBJ1-1; D unresolved. This CDR3 spans 14 amino acids. With 4 bases removed from V and 4 bases from J, the gap between germline ends came to 13 bases. Germline CDR1 LGHDT, CDR2 YNNKEL (reference sequence). The CDR3 region is CASSLSGSGTEAFF. CDR3 bases: TGTGCCAGCAGCCTCTCAGGTTCTGGCACTGAAGCTTTCTTT.